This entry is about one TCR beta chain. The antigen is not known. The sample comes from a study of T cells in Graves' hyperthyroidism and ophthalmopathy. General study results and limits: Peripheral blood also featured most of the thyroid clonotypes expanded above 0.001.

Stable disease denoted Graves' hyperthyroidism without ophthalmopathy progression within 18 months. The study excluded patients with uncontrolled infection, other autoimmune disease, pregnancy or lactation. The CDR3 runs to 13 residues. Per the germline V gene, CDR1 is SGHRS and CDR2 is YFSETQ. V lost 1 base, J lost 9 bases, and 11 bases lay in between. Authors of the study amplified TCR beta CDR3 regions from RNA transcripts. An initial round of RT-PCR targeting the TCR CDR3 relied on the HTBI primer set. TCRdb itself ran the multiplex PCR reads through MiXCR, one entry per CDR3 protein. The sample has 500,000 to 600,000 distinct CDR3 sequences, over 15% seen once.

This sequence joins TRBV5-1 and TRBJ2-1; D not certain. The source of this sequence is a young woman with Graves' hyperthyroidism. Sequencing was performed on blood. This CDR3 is CASSLSVGFEQFF. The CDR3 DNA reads TGCGCCAGCAGCTTGTCCGTCGGGTTTGAGCAGTTCTTC.